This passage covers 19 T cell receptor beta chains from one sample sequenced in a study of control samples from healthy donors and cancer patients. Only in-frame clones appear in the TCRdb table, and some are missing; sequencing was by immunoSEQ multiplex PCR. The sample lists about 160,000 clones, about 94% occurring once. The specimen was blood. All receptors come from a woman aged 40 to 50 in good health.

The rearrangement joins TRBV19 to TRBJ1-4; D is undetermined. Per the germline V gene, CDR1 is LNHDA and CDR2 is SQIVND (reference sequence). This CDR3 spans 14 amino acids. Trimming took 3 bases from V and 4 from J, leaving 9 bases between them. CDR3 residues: CASSISAINEKLFF. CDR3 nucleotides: TGTGCCAGTAGTATCTCGGCCATTAATGAAAAACTGTTTTTT.

CDR3 sequence: CASSQARQTNEKLFF. The CDR3 coding sequence is TGTGCCAGCAGCCAAGCTCGGCAGACCAATGAAAAACTGTTTTTT. The genes are TRBV3-1 (or the pseudogene TRBV3-2) and TRBJ1-4; D is uncertain. Trimming took off 1 base at V and 5 bases at J, with 11 bases between the two ends. Looked up from germline, CDR1 is LGHDT and CDR2 is YNNKEL (reference sequence). The length of the CDR3 is 15 residues.

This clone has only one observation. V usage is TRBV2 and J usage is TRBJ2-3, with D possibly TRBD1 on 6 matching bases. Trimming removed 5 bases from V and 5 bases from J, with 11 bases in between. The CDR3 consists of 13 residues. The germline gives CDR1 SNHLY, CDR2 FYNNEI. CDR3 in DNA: TGTGCCAGCAGTACAGGGTGGGGAGATACGCAGTATTTT. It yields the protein CASSTGWGDTQYF.

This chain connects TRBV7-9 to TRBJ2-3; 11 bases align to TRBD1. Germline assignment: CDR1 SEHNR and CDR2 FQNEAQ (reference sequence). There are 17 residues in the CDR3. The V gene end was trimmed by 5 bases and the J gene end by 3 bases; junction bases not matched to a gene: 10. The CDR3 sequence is CASSPTRDRGTTDTQYF. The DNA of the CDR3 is TGTGCCAGCAGCCCGACCCGGGACAGGGGGACGACAGATACGCAGTATTTT.

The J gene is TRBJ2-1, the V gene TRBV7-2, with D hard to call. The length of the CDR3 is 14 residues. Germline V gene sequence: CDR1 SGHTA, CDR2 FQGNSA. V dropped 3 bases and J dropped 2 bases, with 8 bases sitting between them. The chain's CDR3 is CASSFAGPYNEQFF. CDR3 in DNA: TGTGCCAGCAGCTTTGCAGGCCCCTACAATGAGCAGTTCTTC.

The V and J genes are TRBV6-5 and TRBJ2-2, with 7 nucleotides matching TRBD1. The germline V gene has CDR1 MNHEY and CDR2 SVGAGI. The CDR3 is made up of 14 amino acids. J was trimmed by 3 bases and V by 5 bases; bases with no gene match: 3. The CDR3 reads CASSRQGDTGELFF. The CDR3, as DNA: TGTGCCAGCAGTAGGCAGGGGGACACCGGGGAGCTGTTTTTT.

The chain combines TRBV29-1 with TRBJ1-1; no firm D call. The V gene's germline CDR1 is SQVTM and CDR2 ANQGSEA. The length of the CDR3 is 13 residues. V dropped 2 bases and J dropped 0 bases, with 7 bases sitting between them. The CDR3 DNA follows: TGCAGCGTTGAAACACAACTGAACACTGAAGCTTTCTTT. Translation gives CSVETQLNTEAFF. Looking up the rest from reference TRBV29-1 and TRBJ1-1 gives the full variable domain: SAVISQKPSRDICQRGTSLTIQCQVDSQVTMMFWYRQQPGQSLTLIATANQGSEATYESGFVIDKFPISRPNLTFSTLTVSNMSPEDSSIYLCSVETQLNTEAFFGQGTRLTVV.

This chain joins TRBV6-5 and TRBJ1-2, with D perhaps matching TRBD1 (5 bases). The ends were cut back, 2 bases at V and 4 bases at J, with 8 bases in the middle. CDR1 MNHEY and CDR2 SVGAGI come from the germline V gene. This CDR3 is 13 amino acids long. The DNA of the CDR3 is TGTGCCAGCAGTTACAGGGACCGCTATGGCTACACCTTC. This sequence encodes CASSYRDRYGYTF.

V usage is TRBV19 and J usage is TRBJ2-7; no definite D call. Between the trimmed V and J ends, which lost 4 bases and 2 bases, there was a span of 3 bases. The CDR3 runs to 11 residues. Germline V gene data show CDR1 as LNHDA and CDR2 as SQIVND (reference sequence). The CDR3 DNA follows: TGTGCCAGTAGTACGCCCTACGAGCAGTACTTC. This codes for CASSTPYEQYF. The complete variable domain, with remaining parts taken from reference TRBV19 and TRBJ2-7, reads DGGITQSPKYLFRKEGQNVTLSCEQNLNHDAMYWYRQDPGQGLRLIYYSQIVNDFQKGDIAEGYSVSREKKESFPLTVTSAQKNPTAFYLCASSTPYEQYFGPGTRLTVT.

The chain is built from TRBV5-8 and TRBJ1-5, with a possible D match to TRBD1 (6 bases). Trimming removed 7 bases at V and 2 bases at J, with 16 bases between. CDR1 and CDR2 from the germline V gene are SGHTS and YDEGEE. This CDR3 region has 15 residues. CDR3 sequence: CASEWGAQGNQPQHF. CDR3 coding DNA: TGTGCCAGCGAGTGGGGGGCGCAGGGCAATCAGCCCCAGCATTTT.

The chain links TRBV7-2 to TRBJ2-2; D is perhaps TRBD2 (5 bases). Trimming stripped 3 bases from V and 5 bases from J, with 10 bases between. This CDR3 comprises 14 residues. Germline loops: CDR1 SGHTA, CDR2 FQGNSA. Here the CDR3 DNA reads TGTGCCAGCAGCTTCGGGAAAAGGACCGGGGAGCTGTTTTTT. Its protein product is CASSFGKRTGELFF. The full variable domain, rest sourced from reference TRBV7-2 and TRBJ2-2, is GAGVSQSPSNKVTEKGKDVELRCDPISGHTALYWYRQSLGQGLEFLIYFQGNSAPDKSGLPSDRFSAERTGGSVSTLTIQRTQQEDSAVYLCASSFGKRTGELFFGEGSRLTVL.

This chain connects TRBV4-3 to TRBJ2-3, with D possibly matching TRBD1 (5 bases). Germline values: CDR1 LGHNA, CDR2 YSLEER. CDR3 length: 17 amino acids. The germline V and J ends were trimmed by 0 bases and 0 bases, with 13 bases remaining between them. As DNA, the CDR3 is TGCGCCAGCAGCCAAGACATGGGGCCGTCTAGCACAGATACGCAGTATTTT. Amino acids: CASSQDMGPSSTDTQYF.

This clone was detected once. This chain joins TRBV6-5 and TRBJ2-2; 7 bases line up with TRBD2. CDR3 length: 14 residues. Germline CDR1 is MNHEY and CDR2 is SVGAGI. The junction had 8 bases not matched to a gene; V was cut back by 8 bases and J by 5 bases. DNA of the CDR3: TGTGCCAGCCGCCAAGGGCGGGGGACCGGGGAGCTGTTTTTT. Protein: CASRQGRGTGELFF.

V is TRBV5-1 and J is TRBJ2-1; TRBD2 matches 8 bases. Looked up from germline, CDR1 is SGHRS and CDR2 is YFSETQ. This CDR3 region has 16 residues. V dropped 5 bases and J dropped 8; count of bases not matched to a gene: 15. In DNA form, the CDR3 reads TGCGCCAGCAGTCGGACTAGCAACTCCCTTTTGGATGAGCAGTTCTTC. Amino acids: CASSRTSNSLLDEQFF. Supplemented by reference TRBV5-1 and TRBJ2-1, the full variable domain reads KAGVTQTPRYLIKTRGQQVTLSCSPISGHRSVSWYQQTPGQGLQFLFEYFSETQRNKGNFPGRFSGRQFSNSRSEMNVSTLELGDSALYLCASSRTSNSLLDEQFFGPGTRLTVL.

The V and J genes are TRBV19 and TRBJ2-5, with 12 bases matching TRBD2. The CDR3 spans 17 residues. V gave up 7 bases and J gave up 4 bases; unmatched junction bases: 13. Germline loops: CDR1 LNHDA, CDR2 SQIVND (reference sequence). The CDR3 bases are TGTGCCAGTAAAAGTCTAGCGGGGGGGCCTTTAGGAGAGACCCAGTACTTC. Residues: CASKSLAGGPLGETQYF.

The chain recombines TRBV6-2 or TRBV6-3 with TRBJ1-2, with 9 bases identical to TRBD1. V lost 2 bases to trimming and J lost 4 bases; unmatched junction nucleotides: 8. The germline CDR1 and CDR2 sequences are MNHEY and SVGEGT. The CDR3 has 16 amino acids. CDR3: CASSYAGTGFIYGYTF. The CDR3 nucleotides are TGTGCCAGCAGTTACGCCGGGACAGGGTTTATCTATGGCTACACCTTC.

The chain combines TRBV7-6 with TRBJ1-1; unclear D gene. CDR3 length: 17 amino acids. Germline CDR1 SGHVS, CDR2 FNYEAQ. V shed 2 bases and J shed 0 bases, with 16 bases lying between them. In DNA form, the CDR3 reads TGTGCCAGCAGCTTACGTGGGTTAGGGAGGGTGAACACTGAAGCTTTCTTT. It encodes CASSLRGLGRVNTEAFF.

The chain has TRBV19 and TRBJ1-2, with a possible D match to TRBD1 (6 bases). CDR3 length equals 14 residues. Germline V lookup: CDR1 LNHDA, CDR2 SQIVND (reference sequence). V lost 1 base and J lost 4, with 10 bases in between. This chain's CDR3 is CASSIGGQLYGYTF. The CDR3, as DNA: TGTGCCAGTAGTATAGGGGGACAACTCTATGGCTACACCTTC.

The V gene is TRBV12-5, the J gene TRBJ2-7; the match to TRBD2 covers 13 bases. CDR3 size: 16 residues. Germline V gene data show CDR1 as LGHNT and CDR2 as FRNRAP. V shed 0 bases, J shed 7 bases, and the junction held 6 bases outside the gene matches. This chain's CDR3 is CASGLVQGLAGPEQYF. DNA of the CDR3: TGTGCTAGTGGTTTGGTCCAGGGACTAGCGGGGCCGGAGCAGTACTTC.